Below, 5 T cell receptor beta chains from the same sample are listed, as sequenced in a study of blood T cell repertoires in COVID-19. Repertoires were generated with immunoSEQ multiplex PCR, while TCRdb's copy carries only in-frame clones and drops some. The table records around 470,000 clones, 80% to 90% of them present only once. The sequencing sample was made of peripheral blood. All receptors come from a man aged 18 to 29 with COVID-19, enrolled during active disease.

The chain is built from TRBV28 and TRBJ1-5; TRBD1 is a possible D gene (5 bases). V was clipped by 8 bases and J by 1 base, with 21 bases between them. This CDR3 has 17 residues. Germline V gene lookup returns CDR1 MDHEN and CDR2 SYDVKM. CDR3 region: CASEDGSRVGSNQPQHF. The CDR3 DNA follows: TGTGCCAGCGAGGACGGGTCCAGGGTGGGCAGCAATCAGCCCCAGCATTTT.

The chain uses TRBV7-9 and TRBJ2-2; 8 nucleotides line up with TRBD1. Germline CDR1 reads SEHNR; CDR2 reads FQNEAQ (reference sequence). This CDR3 region has 13 residues. The ends lost 6 bases at V and 6 bases at J; junction bases unmatched: 3. Here the CDR3 reads CASRPTGAGELFF. The CDR3 DNA reads as TGTGCCAGCAGGCCGACAGGGGCCGGGGAGCTGTTTTTT.

This clone was counted only a few times. This sequence joins TRBV4-1 and TRBJ1-1; 7 nucleotides match TRBD1. The V segment lost 4 bases and the J segment 1 base; nucleotides outside the gene matches: 6. The germline gives CDR1 MGHRA, CDR2 YSYEKL. The length of the CDR3 is 15 residues. CDR3 in amino acids: CASSLAGTENTEAFF. As DNA, the CDR3 is TGCGCCAGCAGCCTTGCCGGGACAGAGAACACTGAAGCTTTCTTT.

This clone was recorded only once. The chain combines TRBV27 with TRBJ2-7; D might be TRBD2 (5 bases). The CDR3 runs to 13 residues. V lost 4 bases and J lost 1, with 8 bases in between. The germline V gene encodes CDR1 MNHEY and CDR2 SMNVEV (reference sequence). The CDR3 region is CASSSGNSYEQYF. The CDR3 DNA sequence: TGTGCCAGCAGTTCCGGGAATTCCTACGAGCAGTACTTC.

This chain uses TRBV14 with TRBJ1-1; D is possibly TRBD1 (6 bases). CDR1 is SGHDN, CDR2 FVKESK, per germline. V lost 4 bases and J 1 base, leaving 16 bases between the germline ends. This CDR3 spans 16 amino acids. CDR3: CASSPQGNRKNTEAFF. The CDR3 nucleotides read TGTGCCAGCAGCCCCCAGGGGAACAGGAAGAACACTGAAGCTTTCTTT.